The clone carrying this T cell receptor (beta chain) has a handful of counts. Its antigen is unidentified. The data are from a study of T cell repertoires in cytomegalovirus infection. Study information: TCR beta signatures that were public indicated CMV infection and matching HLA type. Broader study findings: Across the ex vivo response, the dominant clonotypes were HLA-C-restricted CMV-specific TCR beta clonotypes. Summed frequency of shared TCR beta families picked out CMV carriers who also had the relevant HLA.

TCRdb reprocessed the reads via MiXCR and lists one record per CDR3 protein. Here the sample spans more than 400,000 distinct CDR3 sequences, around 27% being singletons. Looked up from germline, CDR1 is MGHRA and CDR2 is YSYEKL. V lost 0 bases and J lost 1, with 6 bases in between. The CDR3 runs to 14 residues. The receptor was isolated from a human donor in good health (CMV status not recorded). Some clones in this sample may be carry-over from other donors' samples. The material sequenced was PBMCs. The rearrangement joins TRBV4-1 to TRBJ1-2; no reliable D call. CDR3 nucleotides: TGCGCCAGCAGCCAAGATAACTTTAACTATGGCTACACCTTC. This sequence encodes CASSQDNFNYGYTF.